This TCR beta chain was documented in a study of cytomegalovirus exposure and HLA in healthy donors. The overall study: Within the Caucasian-associated ancestry cluster were 81% of the roughly 400 genotyped donors. Whole-study findings and limits: A further, later analysis showed that HLA-associated TCR beta chains (compared with equally common others) were more clonally expanded. Later analysis associated a missense DCLRE1C variant with TCR beta V- and J-gene trimming. A previous analysis found most TCR beta V segments productive roughly 87% or roughly 30% of the time.

A multiplex PCR was run with 60 Vbeta primers and 13 Jbeta primers. Data came from immunoSEQ multiplex PCR; TCRdb stores just in-frame clones and leaves some out. The sample records approximately 110,000 clones, roughly 71% being singletons. In its sample, this clone was seen a few times. The target antigen is unknown. This CDR3 region has 15 residues. Germline CDR1 reads SGHVS; CDR2 reads FNYEAQ. V dropped 2 bases and J dropped 5; count of bases not matched to a gene: 5. Sequenced sample: PBMCs. The TCR was taken from a man aged 40-49 years in good health and CMV-seropositive. The chain employs TRBV7-6 and TRBJ2-1; TRBD1 matches 8 bases. For the CDR3, the DNA is TGTGCCAGCAGCTTACCTGACAGGGGCGACAATGAGCAGTTCTTC. Protein sequence: CASSLPDRGDNEQFF.